This is a list of T cell receptor beta chains from one sample in a study of a mutant IDH1 vaccine in newly diagnosed glioma. Profiling relied on immunoSEQ multiplex PCR, and the TCRdb table lists in-frame clones only, not all of them. The sample has 92,000 or so clones; around 80% are singletons. This specimen was PBMCs, taken from a glioma patient treated with radiotherapy, temozolomide or both. All receptors derive from a man aged 40-55 years with glioma. Some clones in this sample may be carry-over from other donors' samples. Both conserved end residues are trimmed from each CDR3.

length	V	J	CDR3
13	TRBV5-1	TRBJ2-5	ASSLDRGPGETQY
12	TRBV2	TRBJ2-7	ASTRDGKLLEQY
12	TRBV19	TRBJ1-2	ASSIWLDLRDYT
11	TRBV10-1	TRBJ1-1	ASSAGQHYEAF
11	TRBV5-1	TRBJ2-3	ASSRDREGAQY
13	TRBV19	TRBJ2-5	ASKASAWLGETQY
11	TRBV2	TRBJ2-5	ASRDRGLETQY
14	TRBV6-1	TRBJ2-7	ASSDPWDPTPYEQY
7	TRBV7-7	TRBJ1-1	ALGRGAF
13	TRBV2	TRBJ1-5	ASSEQSGHNQPQH
9	TRBV11-2	TRBJ1-1	ASSSSLQPD
12	TRBV5-6	TRBJ1-5	ASSVRDAIQPQH
17	TRBV5-6	TRBJ1-3	ASSLEVDRPRYSGNTIY
13	TRBV4-1	TRBJ2-5	ASSQVGRAGETQY
12	TRBV30	TRBJ1-1	AWSPGGGGTEAF
11	TRBV30	TRBJ1-6	AWSDLGNSPLH
12	TRBV5-4	TRBJ2-7	ASSSTEPSYEQY
13	TRBV7-2	TRBJ2-1	ASSRQASGGNEQF
11	TRBV6-1	TRBJ1-2	ASSAVAGGGYT
14	TRBV4-1	TRBJ1-4	ASSQDPGRGIEKLF
10	TRBV9	TRBJ2-3	ASSVSSGTQY
17	TRBV4-1	TRBJ2-3	ASSQDAPKGGPPPNTQY
11	TRBV30	TRBJ2-2	AHRVMGTGELF
9	TRBV20-1	TRBJ1-2	SARGVYGYT
12	TRBV11-2	TRBJ1-3	ASSLTGSGNTIY
11	TRBV30	TRBJ1-1	AWSRGGNTEAF
13	TRBV6-6	TRBJ2-4	ASSYSGGRGNIQY
13	TRBV5-1	TRBJ1-5	ASSLGTGEHQPQH
12	TRBV10-3	TRBJ1-1	AIRDREANTEAF